This entry is about one T cell receptor beta chain. Unmatched junction bases numbered 4, after V lost 5 bases and J lost 4 bases. The CDR3 totals 14 residues. CDR1 SGHTA and CDR2 FQGNSA come from the germline V gene. Random-hexamer reverse transcription was applied to roughly 0.45 to 1 ug RNA. TCR beta CDR3 was amplified by immunoSEQ multiplex PCR. This amplification extended across 54 Vbeta and 13 Jbeta segments. TCRdb used MiXCR to reprocess the immunoSEQ multiplex PCR reads, holding one entry per CDR3 protein. Of around 80,000 distinct CDR3 sequences listed, around 93% were seen once; the top ten hold 0.4% to 0.55%. The data are from a study of CD8 T cells in Susac syndrome. Bulk CD8+ and CD4+ cells came from magnetic negative isolation; CD8+ TEMRA by FACS.

The sample comprised CD8+ T cells from PBMCs. The source of this sequence is a human donor with Susac syndrome. The chain employs TRBV7-2 and TRBJ1-5, with 8 bases matching TRBD1. The CDR3 nucleotides read TGTGCCAGCAGCCCCCGGACAGGGAATCAGCCCCAGCATTTT. It encodes CASSPRTGNQPQHF.